This T cell receptor beta chain originates from a study of post-analysis software for immune sequencing data. Study-level points and caveats: Same-batch samples co-clustered strongly by F measure. Patients carried several TRBV segments more frequently than controls did, and TRBV5-6, TRBV5-1 and TRBV20-1 were among them.

CDR3 size: 15 residues. Trimming shortened V by 0 bases and J by 7 bases, and 19 bases separated the two germline ends. Per germline, CDR1 DFQATT and CDR2 SNEGSKA (reference sequence). This clonotype was detected once. Its antigen is still unknown. Unique molecular identifiers had been added to the TCR beta cDNA libraries. TCRdb used MiXCR to reprocess the PCR reads, holding one entry per CDR3 protein. Among about 770,000 distinct CDR3 sequences listed, around 45% were seen once. The source material was blood. This receptor was identified in a girl between 10 and 17 years old with multiple sclerosis. The chain employs TRBV20-1 and TRBJ2-7; D gene uncertain. The CDR3 bases are TGCAGTGCTAGAGAGAAGTGGGTACCTTTTGGGGAGCAGTACTTC. Translation: CSAREKWVPFGEQYF.